These 27 T cell receptor beta chains came from one sample sequenced in a study of blood T cell repertoires in COVID-19. The repertoire was sequenced with immunoSEQ multiplex PCR; TCRdb's copy has only in-frame clones and lacks some. The sample has about 100,000 clones, approximately 89% seen once. The sample taken for sequencing was peripheral blood. The receptors shown here come from a man in his 60s with acute or convalescent COVID-19.

The CDR3 nucleotides read TGTGCCAGCAGTTGGCAGGGGGGATCTAACTATGGCTACACCTTC. Translation gives CASSWQGGSNYGYTF. The chain links TRBV6-5 to TRBJ1-2, with 7 bases aligning to TRBD1. From germline, CDR1 is MNHEY and CDR2 SVGAGI. V gave up 4 bases and J gave up 0 bases; unmatched junction bases: 5. The CDR3 is 15 amino acids.

A single count supports this clone. The rearrangement uses TRBV7-2 and TRBJ1-6; 10 bases are a match to TRBD1. The junction had 2 bases not matched to a gene; V was cut back by 3 bases and J by 6 bases. From germline, CDR1 is SGHTA and CDR2 FQGNSA. The CDR3 totals 15 residues. In DNA, the CDR3 is TGTGCCAGCAGCTTCCGGACAGGGGGTAATTCACCCCTCCACTTT. Translation: CASSFRTGGNSPLHF.

This chain uses TRBV18 with TRBJ2-3; maybe TRBD2 (5 bases). The CDR3 contains 14 residues. V was trimmed by 0 bases and J by 4 bases, leaving 8 bases between them. Germline lookup yields CDR1 KGHSH and CDR2 LQKENI. Here the CDR3 DNA reads TGTGCCAGCTCACCACCTCTAGCCCCAGATACGCAGTATTTT. Its protein product is CASSPPLAPDTQYF.

The chain recombines TRBV11-2 with TRBJ1-4, with 7 nucleotides matching TRBD1. The CDR3 is 17 amino acids. CDR1 and CDR2 from the germline V gene are SGHAT and FQNNGV. J was trimmed by 3 bases and V by 0 bases; bases with no gene match: 7. The CDR3 DNA is TGTGCCAGCAGCTTAGAGGGACCGGGACAGCCTAATGAAAAACTGTTTTTT. This translates into CASSLEGPGQPNEKLFF.

The chain couples TRBV2 to TRBJ1-6; unclear D gene. The CDR3 covers 14 residues. The germline V and J ends were trimmed by 4 bases and 7 bases, with 11 bases remaining between them. Germline values: CDR1 SNHLY, CDR2 FYNNEI. The CDR3 reads CASSVEQKNSPLHF. For the CDR3, the DNA is TGTGCCAGCAGTGTAGAACAGAAAAATTCACCCCTCCACTTT.

The gene calls are TRBV2 and TRBJ1-2, with a weak D call TRBD1 (5 bases). Germline values: CDR1 SNHLY, CDR2 FYNNEI. The CDR3 contains 14 residues. The ends were cut back, 6 bases at V and 8 bases at J, with 19 bases in the middle. CDR3 coding DNA: TGTGCCAGCAGCCCCCGACAGTCTGGGGGGGGCTACACCTTC. Its protein product is CASSPRQSGGGYTF.

V gene TRBV7-3 combines with J gene TRBJ1-2; TRBD1 agrees at 8 bases. Per germline, CDR1 SGHTA and CDR2 FQGTGA. The CDR3 is 14 amino acids. The V segment lost 4 bases and the J segment 8 bases; nucleotides outside the gene matches: 9. The CDR3 DNA follows: TGTGCCAGCAGCTACGGACAGGGTACGGCAGGCTACACCTTC. Amino acid sequence: CASSYGQGTAGYTF.

The chain has TRBV6-5 and TRBJ2-7; TRBD1 aligns across 9 bases. This CDR3 spans 15 amino acids. Losses at the gene ends were 7 bases for V and 2 bases for J; bases not matched to a gene: 9. The germline CDR1 and CDR2 sequences are MNHEY and SVGAGI. The CDR3 spells CASTRDRAYTYEQYV. The CDR3 DNA reads as TGTGCCAGCACCCGGGACAGGGCTTACACCTACGAGCAGTACGTC.

V is TRBV6-2 or TRBV6-3 and J is TRBJ2-3; D is unresolved. V lost 2 bases to trimming and J lost 0 bases, with 9 bases between them. Germline-derived CDR1 and CDR2 are MNHEY and SVGEGT. The CDR3 has 15 amino acids. The DNA of the CDR3 is TGTGCCAGCAGTTACGGCGGAGCTAGCACAGATACGCAGTATTTT. This gives the protein CASSYGGASTDTQYF.

The V and J genes are TRBV3-1 (or the pseudogene TRBV3-2) and TRBJ2-1, with 10 bases lining up with TRBD2. Germline V gene data show CDR1 as LGHDT and CDR2 as YNNKEL (reference sequence). The CDR3 runs to 13 residues. The J segment lost 12 bases and the V segment lost 4 bases, leaving 6 bases of the junction unmatched. CDR3 region: CASSRKREGRQFF. In DNA form, the CDR3 reads TGTGCCAGCAGCCGGAAGCGGGAGGGCCGGCAGTTCTTC.

The chain combines TRBV5-1 with TRBJ1-4; no reliable D call. V was shortened by 0 bases and J by 0 bases, with 12 bases between the two germline ends. Germline assignment: CDR1 SGHRS and CDR2 YFSETQ. This CDR3 is 17 amino acids long. The CDR3 DNA sequence: TGCGCCAGCAGCTTGGGCCTCCAAAGAGCAACTAATGAAAAACTGTTTTTT. This translates into CASSLGLQRATNEKLFF.

The rearrangement uses TRBV30 and TRBJ1-2; 10 nucleotides align to TRBD1. The germline CDR1 and CDR2 sequences are GTSNPN and SVGIG (reference sequence). The ends lost 1 base at V and 4 bases at J; junction bases unmatched: 6. This CDR3 contains 15 residues. Written as DNA, the CDR3 is TGTGCCTGGAGTGCAGACAGGGGGCCGGGCTATGGCTACACCTTC. It translates to CAWSADRGPGYGYTF. Full variable domain (missing parts from reference TRBV30 and TRBJ1-2): SQTIHQWPATLVQPVGSPLSLECTVEGTSNPNLYWYRQAAGRGLQLLFYSVGIGQISSEVPQNLSASRPQDRQFILSSKKLLLSDSGFYLCAWSADRGPGYGYTFGSGTRLTVV.

In nucleotides, the CDR3 is TGCGCCAGCAAGCAGCTAGCGGGATTCGATGAGCAGTTCTTC. Its translation: CASKQLAGFDEQFF. The rearrangement uses TRBV5-1 and TRBJ2-1, with 9 nucleotides matching TRBD2. In germline, CDR1 is SGHRS, CDR2 YFSETQ. The junction had 9 bases not matched to a gene; V was cut back by 6 bases and J by 8 bases. This CDR3 contains 14 residues.

This clone was detected a few times. V and J are TRBV12-3 or TRBV12-4 and TRBJ2-7, with TRBD1 matching over 8 bases. With 1 base clipped from V and 6 bases from J, the junction kept 2 bases outside the gene matches. This CDR3 has 13 residues. CDR3 sequence: CASSLGQGSEQYV. CDR3 coding DNA: TGTGCCAGCAGTTTAGGACAGGGGAGCGAGCAGTACGTC.

The chain employs TRBV7-9 and TRBJ1-4, with D unresolved. The germline V gene encodes CDR1 SEHNR and CDR2 FQNEAQ (reference sequence). CDR3 size: 16 residues. Trimming shortened V by 1 base and J by 0 bases, and 9 bases separated the two germline ends. CDR3 amino acids: CASSLGTDATNEKLFF. DNA for the CDR3: TGTGCCAGCAGCTTAGGCACAGATGCAACTAATGAAAAACTGTTTTTT.

This chain uses TRBV7-8 with TRBJ1-3; 7 bases match TRBD1. CDR1 is SGHVS and CDR2 is FQNEAQ in the germline V gene. Trimming at V came to 8 bases and at J to 0 bases, leaving 4 bases not matched to a gene. The CDR3 is made up of 14 amino acids. CDR3 nucleotide sequence: TGTGCCAGCTCGCACAGGGGCTCTGGAAACACCATATATTTT. Its protein product is CASSHRGSGNTIYF.

J is TRBJ1-1 and V is TRBV2; a weak D match, TRBD1 (6 bases). Germline V gene lookup returns CDR1 SNHLY and CDR2 FYNNEI. CDR3 length: 14 amino acids. V dropped 4 bases and J dropped 4 bases, with 13 bases sitting between them. The CDR3 is CASSGETGATEAFF. The CDR3 DNA sequence: TGTGCCAGCAGTGGAGAGACAGGTGCCACTGAAGCTTTCTTT.

As for this clone: Distinct nucleotide sequences in the sample also encode this CDR3. The rearrangement links TRBV19 to TRBJ2-3; TRBD1 agrees at 8 bases. Per germline, CDR1 LNHDA and CDR2 SQIVND (reference sequence). With V trimmed by 3 bases and J by 4 bases, 6 bases remained unmatched. The CDR3 runs to 15 residues. CDR3 residues: CASSIIRQGPDTQYF. Written as DNA, the CDR3 is TGTGCCAGTAGTATTATAAGACAGGGGCCAGATACGCAGTATTTT.

The chain uses TRBV19 and TRBJ2-1; the D is unclear. This CDR3 is 13 amino acids long. CDR1 is LNHDA, CDR2 SQIVND, per germline (reference sequence). The ends were cut back, 4 bases at V and 3 bases at J, with 7 bases in the middle. The CDR3 coding sequence is TGTGCCAGTAGTACCCTACTCTACAATGAGCAGTTCTTC. Protein: CASSTLLYNEQFF. Using reference TRBV19 and TRBJ2-1 for the parts outside the CDR3, the full variable domain is DGGITQSPKYLFRKEGQNVTLSCEQNLNHDAMYWYRQDPGQGLRLIYYSQIVNDFQKGDIAEGYSVSREKKESFPLTVTSAQKNPTAFYLCASSTLLYNEQFFGPGTRLTVL.

V and J are TRBV5-4 and TRBJ2-7; TRBD2 aligns across 12 bases. The trim removed 4 bases at V and 1 base at J, leaving 3 bases unmatched. This CDR3 region has 15 residues. Germline values: CDR1 SGHNT, CDR2 YYREEE (reference sequence). CDR3 in DNA: TGTGCCAGCAGCCGGGGACTAGCGGGTTCCTACGAGCAGTACGTC. Protein sequence: CASSRGLAGSYEQYV.

V is TRBV24-1 and J is TRBJ2-1, with 8 nucleotides matching TRBD1. The CDR3 is 16 amino acids. V trimming: 3 bases; J trimming: 3 bases; junction bases outside the gene matches: 6. The germline gives CDR1 KGHDR, CDR2 SFDVKD. The chain's CDR3 is CATSDPSGTGYNEQFF. For the CDR3, the DNA is TGTGCCACCAGTGATCCCTCGGGGACAGGCTACAATGAGCAGTTCTTC.

The V call is TRBV9, the J call TRBJ1-4; possible D gene TRBD1, 6 bases. Germline CDR1 and CDR2: SGDLS and YYNGEE. CDR3 length: 15 residues. V was clipped by 0 bases and J by 6 bases, with 12 bases between them. The CDR3 sequence is CASSVGGQRHEKLFF. In DNA, the CDR3 is TGTGCCAGCAGCGTAGGAGGACAGCGGCATGAAAAACTGTTTTTT.

V and J are TRBV11-3 and TRBJ1-1; D uncertain. This CDR3 region has 13 residues. V was pared by 6 bases and J by 1 base, with 9 bases between. From germline, CDR1 is SGHNT and CDR2 YENEEA. Here the CDR3 DNA reads TGTGCCAGCAGTGTCTTCGGGAACACTGAAGCTTTCTTT. Its protein product is CASSVFGNTEAFF. The whole variable domain, filled in from reference TRBV11-3 and TRBJ1-1, reads EAGVVQSPRYKIIEKKQPVAFWCNPISGHNTLYWYLQNLGQGPELLIRYENEEAVDDSQLPKDRFSAERLKGVDSTLKIQPAELGDSAVYLCASSVFGNTEAFFGQGTRLTVV.

V usage is TRBV19 and J usage is TRBJ1-4, with a possible D match to TRBD1 (5 bases). V was clipped by 6 bases and J by 8 bases, with 19 bases between them. CDR3 length: 15 amino acids. Looked up from germline, CDR1 is LNHDA and CDR2 is SQIVND (reference sequence). This chain's CDR3 is CASSLGANFNEKLFF. The CDR3 nucleotides are TGTGCCAGTAGCCTTGGGGCGAATTTCAACGAAAAACTGTTTTTT.

This clone was seen once. The chain links TRBV6-5 to TRBJ2-1; D might be TRBD1 (5 bases). Germline lookup yields CDR1 MNHEY and CDR2 SVGAGI. The CDR3 sequence is 13 residues long. Trimming left V 5 bases short and J 7 bases short, with 12 bases between. CDR3 coding DNA: TGTGCCAGCAGTATGACAGCTACGAATGAGCAGTTCTTC. This sequence encodes CASSMTATNEQFF.

The V call is TRBV28, the J call TRBJ2-5, with a tentative D call TRBD1 (8 bases). Per the germline V gene, CDR1 is MDHEN and CDR2 is SYDVKM. The length of the CDR3 is 13 residues. V lost 6 bases and J lost 2, with 10 bases in between. CDR3 sequence: CASRQGGQETQYF. CDR3 bases: TGTGCCAGCAGACAGGGGGGGCAAGAGACCCAGTACTTC. The whole variable domain, filled in from reference TRBV28 and TRBJ2-5, reads DVKVTQSSRYLVKRTGEKVFLECVQDMDHENMFWYRQDPGLGLRLIYFSYDVKMKEKGDIPEGYSVSREKKERFSLILESASTNQTSMYLCASRQGGQETQYFGPGTRLLVL.

The chain has TRBV11-3 and TRBJ1-1; 9 bases line up with TRBD1. The germline gives CDR1 SGHNT, CDR2 YENEEA. The CDR3 totals 13 residues. Trimming took 3 bases from V and 5 from J; bases not matched to a gene: 1. The CDR3 coding sequence is TGTGCCAGCAGCTTGGACAGGGGTACTGAAGCTTTCTTT. Translating gives CASSLDRGTEAFF.